The 30 T cell receptor beta chains given below trace back to one sample, sequenced in a study of identical twins. TCRdb re-called the 5' RACE reads through MiXCR, storing one row per CDR3 protein. Of hundreds of thousands of distinct CDR3 sequences in the sample, about 14% are singletons; the top ten hold around 9.5%. Input material: memory (CD45RO+) T cells sorted from blood. The receptors originated from a woman in her late teens or twenties in good health.

The chain employs TRBV28 and TRBJ2-7; D uncertain. Trimming cost V 2 bases and J 5 bases, with 4 bases left between them. CDR1 is MDHEN and CDR2 is SYDVKM in the germline V gene. CDR3 length equals 11 residues. DNA of the CDR3: TGTGCCAGCAGTTTACCCCACGAGCAGTACTTC. Translation gives CASSLPHEQYF.

This clonotype was seen repeatedly, ten times or more. The chain couples TRBV20-1 to TRBJ2-5, with D uncertain. The V end lost 0 bases, the J end lost 9 bases, and 8 bases lay between the germline ends. Germline CDR1 is DFQATT and CDR2 is SNEGSKA (reference sequence). This CDR3 is built from 11 residues. CDR3 region: CSARDHQAQYF. DNA for the CDR3: TGCAGTGCTAGAGATCATCAGGCCCAGTACTTC.

This clonotype was counted a few times. This chain connects TRBV12-3 or TRBV12-4 to TRBJ1-1, with D possibly matching TRBD1 (6 bases). V lost 6 bases and J lost 9, with 20 bases in between. The CDR3 has 14 residues. The CDR3 protein is CASRAEVGGRQAFF. The CDR3 bases are TGTGCCAGCAGGGCAGAAGTTGGGGGGCGGCAAGCTTTCTTT.

The chain has TRBV7-9 and TRBJ2-7; perhaps TRBD1 as D (5 bases). Looked up from germline, CDR1 is SEHNR and CDR2 is FQNEAQ (reference sequence). Trimming took off 3 bases at V and 7 bases at J, with 19 bases between the two ends. The CDR3 contains 15 residues. CDR3 in amino acids: CASSLSRPPQGEQYF. DNA of the CDR3: TGTGCCAGCAGCTTGAGTCGTCCCCCTCAGGGAGAGCAGTACTTC.

This clonotype has a handful of counts. This chain joins TRBV7-2 and TRBJ2-3; D unresolved. The length of the CDR3 is 14 residues. Per germline, CDR1 SGHTA and CDR2 FQGNSA. Trimming took off 4 bases at V and 4 bases at J, with 12 bases between the two ends. For the CDR3, the DNA is TGTGCCAGCAGCTCCGGCGAAGGTGCAGATACGCAGTATTTT. It specifies CASSSGEGADTQYF.

This clonotype was seen many times. The J gene is TRBJ2-3, the V gene TRBV4-2, with 7 bases matching TRBD2. Germline-derived CDR1 and CDR2 are LGHNA and YNFKEQ. The junction had 1 base not matched to a gene; V was cut back by 0 bases and J by 1 base. The CDR3 spans 15 residues. CDR3 amino acids: CASSQEGGGTDTQYF. The CDR3 region has the DNA TGTGCCAGCAGCCAAGAGGGGGGGGGCACAGATACGCAGTATTTT.

This clonotype was counted only a few times. This chain connects TRBV20-1 to TRBJ2-7; 10 nucleotides match TRBD1. This CDR3 region has 13 residues. Germline lookup yields CDR1 DFQATT and CDR2 SNEGSKA (reference sequence). Germline trimming cut 6 bases from V and 5 bases from J; bases unmatched to any gene: 7. The CDR3 is CSATRDRGHEQYF. The DNA of the CDR3 is TGCAGTGCAACCCGGGACAGGGGCCACGAGCAGTACTTC.

This clonotype was seen only a few times. This rearrangement joins TRBV20-1 to TRBJ2-1, with 7 bases matching TRBD1. CDR3 length equals 16 residues. Per the germline V gene, CDR1 is DFQATT and CDR2 is SNEGSKA (reference sequence). Unmatched junction bases numbered 14, after V lost 3 bases and J lost 6 bases. The CDR3 is CSARGQRLSSFNEQFF. CDR3 DNA sequence: TGCAGTGCTAGGGGACAGAGACTCTCTTCTTTCAATGAGCAGTTCTTC.

This clonotype was seen only a few times. The chain recombines TRBV20-1 with TRBJ2-1; 11 nucleotides match TRBD2. Looked up from germline, CDR1 is DFQATT and CDR2 is SNEGSKA (reference sequence). The CDR3 contains 13 residues. V lost 5 bases to trimming and J lost 10 bases; unmatched junction nucleotides: 7. CDR3 in DNA: TGCAGTGCTCAGGGACTAGCGGTTTACGAGCAGTTCTTC. Translation gives CSAQGLAVYEQFF.

This clonotype was observed a few times. The chain couples TRBV7-6 to TRBJ2-5; D is uncertain. This CDR3 is 14 amino acids long. Germline V gene sequence: CDR1 SGHVS, CDR2 FNYEAQ. V was clipped by 1 base and J by 2 bases, with 8 bases between them. This chain's CDR3 is CASSLGGRQETQYF. The CDR3 nucleotides read TGTGCCAGCAGCTTAGGAGGACGGCAAGAGACCCAGTACTTC. The variable domain in full, completed from reference TRBV7-6 and TRBJ2-5, reads GAGVSQSPRYKVTKRGQDVALRCDPISGHVSLYWYRQALGQGPEFLTYFNYEAQQDKSGLPNDRFSAERPEGSISTLTIQRTEQRDSAMYRCASSLGGRQETQYFGPGTRLLVL.

This clonotype was observed a few times. The rearrangement joins TRBV10-3 to TRBJ2-1, with TRBD2 as a possible D gene (6 bases). The ends were cut back, 5 bases at V and 7 bases at J, with 15 bases in the middle. This CDR3 contains 14 residues. Germline CDR1 is ENHRY and CDR2 is SYGVKD. CDR3 bases: TGTGCCATCAGTCCTAGCGCCCCGGGGAATGAGCAGTTCTTC. This translates into CAISPSAPGNEQFF.

The rearrangement joins TRBV6-5 to TRBJ2-2; 9 bases line up with TRBD1. The CDR3 contains 16 residues. CDR1 MNHEY and CDR2 SVGAGI come from the germline V gene. V dropped 2 bases and J dropped 5; count of bases not matched to a gene: 6. In DNA form, the CDR3 reads TGTGCCAGCAGTTACATCGGGACAGGGTGGACCGGGGAGCTGTTTTTT. This codes for CASSYIGTGWTGELFF.

In this sample, this clonotype turned up a few times. V and J are TRBV29-1 and TRBJ2-5, with TRBD2 matching over 7 bases. The germline gives CDR1 SQVTM, CDR2 ANQGSEA. The CDR3 is made up of 12 amino acids. CDR3 sequence reads: CGGGRPQETQYF. The CDR3 nucleotides read TGCGGGGGGGGACGGCCCCAAGAGACCCAGTACTTC.

In this sample, this clonotype turned up many times. The gene calls are TRBV5-1 and TRBJ1-1; TRBD1 might be the D (5 bases). This CDR3 is built from 17 residues. Germline CDR1 reads SGHRS; CDR2 reads YFSETQ. V lost 0 bases, J lost 0 bases, and 15 bases lay in between. The CDR3 spells CASSLGGLDSLNTEAFF. CDR3 nucleotide sequence: TGCGCCAGCAGCTTGGGAGGTCTTGACAGCCTGAACACTGAAGCTTTCTTT.

A note on this clonotype: Relative to the germline gene, one junction end is altered; a read error may explain this. J is TRBJ1-5 and V is TRBV3-1; TRBD1 matches at 7 bases. Germline CDR1 is LGHDT and CDR2 is YNNKEL (reference sequence). This CDR3 is 13 amino acids long. CDR3 region: CASSQNRGQPRHF. The CDR3 nucleotides are TGTGCCAGCAGCCAGAACAGGGGTCAGCCCCGGCATTTT.

There are many counts of this clonotype. The chain carries TRBV5-1 and TRBJ1-1, with D uncertain. The CDR3 spans 15 residues. Trimming took 0 bases from V and 1 from J, leaving 10 bases between them. CDR1 and CDR2 (germline): SGHRS, YFSETQ. The CDR3 protein is CASSLGWSENTEAFF. The CDR3 region has the DNA TGCGCCAGCAGCTTGGGTTGGTCCGAGAACACTGAAGCTTTCTTT.

This clonotype was observed a handful of times. The rearrangement uses TRBV5-1 and TRBJ2-5; D is uncertain. The CDR3 covers 16 residues. CDR1 SGHRS and CDR2 YFSETQ come from the germline V gene. V lost 1 base and J 3 bases, leaving 16 bases between the germline ends. The CDR3 coding sequence is TGCGCCAGCAGCTTGCTGTCGGGCGGAATAAAAGAGACCCAGTACTTC. This gives the protein CASSLLSGGIKETQYF.

The V call is TRBV18, the J call TRBJ2-7, with D tentatively TRBD1 (6 bases). Germline assignment: CDR1 KGHSH and CDR2 LQKENI. Trimming shortened V by 6 bases and J by 0 bases, and 12 bases separated the two germline ends. This CDR3 contains 14 residues. This CDR3 is CASSHDRNSYEQYF. CDR3 bases: TGTGCCAGCTCTCACGACAGGAACTCCTACGAGCAGTACTTC.

The rearrangement joins TRBV7-2 to TRBJ2-4, with TRBD2 matching 7 bases. In germline, CDR1 is SGHTA, CDR2 FQGNSA. Trimming cost V 4 bases and J 7 bases; bases outside gene matches: 1. This CDR3 comprises 12 residues. This CDR3 is CASSWGGNIQYF. The CDR3 DNA reads as TGTGCCAGCAGCTGGGGGGGGAACATTCAGTACTTC.

The V and J genes are TRBV9 and TRBJ2-7, with a weak D call TRBD2 (5 bases). Trimming pared 4 bases from V and 3 bases from J, leaving 8 bases between. Germline V gives CDR1 SGDLS, CDR2 YYNGEE. This CDR3 has 12 amino acids. The CDR3 region is CASSPEGYEQYF. The DNA of the CDR3 is TGTGCCAGCAGCCCAGAGGGCTACGAGCAGTACTTC.

The table lists this clonotype with a few counts. The chain has TRBV5-1 and TRBJ1-4; maybe TRBD1 (5 bases). Germline CDR1 and CDR2: SGHRS and YFSETQ. The CDR3 consists of 17 residues. V was cut by 5 bases and J by 10 bases, with 27 bases left in between. In nucleotides, the CDR3 is TGCGCCAGCAGTACCGACGTGGCGTCGGGGGGTGGCGGAAAACTGTTTTTT. This gives the protein CASSTDVASGGGGKLFF.

This clonotype was recorded a few times. The J gene is TRBJ1-5, the V gene TRBV7-8; TRBD1 might be the D (5 bases). In germline, CDR1 is SGHVS, CDR2 FQNEAQ. CDR3 length equals 15 residues. The V end lost 4 bases, the J end lost 6 bases, and 16 bases lay between the germline ends. The DNA of the CDR3 is TGTGCCAGCAGCTCGTTTACAGGATCCTTTCAGCCCCAGCATTTT. Residues: CASSSFTGSFQPQHF.

Of note for this clonotype: The germline gene is not matched at one end of the junction; a read error may be the cause. The gene calls are TRBV5-6 and TRBJ1-4; tentative D call: TRBD1 (5 bases). Germline CDR1 is SGHDT and CDR2 is YYEEEE. This CDR3 region has 11 residues. This CDR3 reads CASSGTWERTF. DNA of the CDR3: TGTGCCAGCAGCGGGACGTGGGAGAGAACTTTT.

V and J are TRBV6-1 and TRBJ1-4, with 8 bases identical to TRBD1. The germline CDR1 and CDR2 sequences are MNHNS and SASEGT. Trimming took 9 bases from V and 8 from J; bases not matched to a gene: 11. The CDR3 consists of 14 residues. CDR3 in amino acids: CASAKQGVHEKLFF. The CDR3 DNA is TGTGCCAGTGCCAAACAGGGGGTACACGAAAAACTGTTTTTT.

V is TRBV6-5 and J is TRBJ1-1, with D tentatively TRBD1 (5 bases). V was cut by 2 bases and J by 1 base, with 8 bases left in between. The germline V gene has CDR1 MNHEY and CDR2 SVGAGI. The CDR3 is 14 amino acids. The CDR3, as DNA: TGTGCCAGCAGTTACGATCAGGGGAACACTGAAGCTTTCTTT. Its translation is CASSYDQGNTEAFF.

The gene calls are TRBV6-4 and TRBJ2-5; tentative D call: TRBD2 (5 bases). The CDR3 runs to 13 residues. V was trimmed by 4 bases and J by 4 bases, leaving 10 bases between them. The germline gives CDR1 MRHNA, CDR2 SNTAGT. CDR3 loop: CASSASSGETQYF. CDR3 DNA sequence: TGTGCCAGCAGTGCCTCGAGCGGAGAGACCCAGTACTTC.

V and J are TRBV7-9 and TRBJ2-7; D is perhaps TRBD1 or TRBD2 (6 bases each). The V and J ends lost 10 bases and 5 bases respectively, with 24 bases between them. CDR3 length: 15 amino acids. CDR1 and CDR2 from the germline V gene are SEHNR and FQNEAQ (reference sequence). In nucleotides, the CDR3 is TGTGCCACCCTCGTCAGCGCAGGGGAGGCTCACGAGCAGTACTTC. Its protein product is CATLVSAGEAHEQYF.

This clonotype was counted between two and nine times. The chain has TRBV29-1 and TRBJ2-6; D is unclear. The CDR3 runs to 15 residues. Trimming cost V 0 bases and J 0 bases, with 6 bases left between them. Germline V gene data show CDR1 as SQVTM and CDR2 as ANQGSEA. The CDR3 DNA reads as TGCAGCGTTGAAGATCCAAGCTCTGGGGCCAACGTCCTGACTTTC. Its translation is CSVEDPSSGANVLTF.

The V call is TRBV7-9, the J call TRBJ1-2, with TRBD1 as a possible D gene (5 bases). This CDR3 region has 13 residues. V lost 1 base, J lost 5 bases, and 8 bases lay in between. CDR1 is SEHNR, CDR2 FQNEAQ, per germline (reference sequence). CDR3 region: CASSLEDSYGYTF. As DNA, the CDR3 is TGTGCCAGCAGCTTAGAAGACAGTTATGGCTACACCTTC.

The J gene is TRBJ1-3, the V gene TRBV5-5; D is perhaps TRBD1 (5 bases). CDR1 SGHKS and CDR2 YYEKEE come from the germline V gene (reference sequence). With 0 bases removed from V and 4 bases from J, the gap between germline ends came to 8 bases. This CDR3 comprises 14 residues. The CDR3 DNA reads TGTGCCAGCAGCTTGGTCGGGGCCGGAAACACCATATATTTT. Translated: CASSLVGAGNTIYF. Based on the CDR3 plus reference TRBV5-5 and TRBJ1-3, the full variable domain is DAGVTQSPTHLIKTRGQQVTLRCSPISGHKSVSWYQQVLGQGPQFIFQYYEKEERGRGNFPDRFSARQFPNYSSELNVNALLLGDSALYLCASSLVGAGNTIYFGEGSWLTVV.